This passage covers 20 T cell receptor beta chains from one sample sequenced in a study of shared clonotypes between healthy human individuals. Clones were read by immunoSEQ multiplex PCR, and TCRdb kept only the in-frame ones, dropping some. The data contain about 990,000 clones, approximately 80% of them singletons. Sequenced sample: memory CD4+ T cells from PBMCs. Subset meaning: CD45RA-negative fraction. The receptors here all came from a man between 18 and 35 years old in good health. Some clones in this sample may be carry-over from other donors' samples.

This chain links TRBV14 with TRBJ1-2, with no clear D. The V gene lost 0 bases and the J gene lost 4 bases, with 12 bases spanning the gap. CDR3 size: 15 residues. Germline loops: CDR1 SGHDN, CDR2 FVKESK. The CDR3 reads CASSQEGRERYGYTF. In nucleotides, the CDR3 is TGTGCCAGCAGCCAAGAAGGGAGGGAGCGCTATGGCTACACCTTC.

The chain has TRBV5-4 and TRBJ1-2; D is ambiguous. The germline CDR1 and CDR2 sequences are SGHNT and YYREEE (reference sequence). This CDR3 contains 13 residues. V lost 3 bases, J lost 8 bases, and 14 bases lay in between. The CDR3 sequence: CASSSRSAQGYTF. CDR3 nucleotides: TGTGCCAGCAGCTCTCGGTCGGCCCAAGGCTACACCTTC.

The genes are TRBV6-1 and TRBJ2-5; 15 bases are shared with TRBD2. With 4 bases clipped from V and 5 bases from J, the junction kept 5 bases outside the gene matches. The CDR3 has 16 residues. The germline gives CDR1 MNHNS, CDR2 SASEGT. The CDR3 reads CASSAPGTSGRETQYF. The CDR3 DNA sequence: TGTGCCAGCAGTGCCCCCGGGACTAGCGGGAGGGAGACCCAGTACTTC.

This clone was counted only a few times. V usage is TRBV7-3 and J usage is TRBJ2-1; 11 bases are shared with TRBD2. The V gene's germline CDR1 is SGHTA and CDR2 FQGTGA. The V gene end was trimmed by 5 bases and the J gene end by 2 bases; junction bases not matched to a gene: 2. The CDR3 has 15 amino acids. The CDR3 nucleotides are TGTGCCAGCAGCATACTAGCGGGAGCCTACAATGAGCAGTTCTTC. It codes for CASSILAGAYNEQFF.

V is TRBV19 and J is TRBJ2-7, with D possibly matching TRBD1 (5 bases). The CDR3 has 15 amino acids. Germline V gene lookup returns CDR1 LNHDA and CDR2 SQIVND (reference sequence). Trimming removed 3 bases at V and 6 bases at J, with 18 bases between. This CDR3 reads CASSMVAQGPLEQYF. CDR3 nucleotides: TGTGCCAGTAGTATGGTGGCGCAGGGTCCCCTCGAGCAGTACTTC.

The genes are TRBV6-5 and TRBJ2-1, with TRBD2 matching over 7 bases. Germline V CDR1 and CDR2: MNHEY, SVGAGI. The CDR3 has 14 residues. With 2 bases clipped from V and 7 bases from J, the junction kept 5 bases outside the gene matches. CDR3 DNA sequence: TGTGCCAGCAGTTACACGGGAGCGGGGAATGAGCAGTTCTTC. Translating gives CASSYTGAGNEQFF.

Comments on this clone: Other DNA sequences in the sample encode the same CDR3. The chain carries TRBV6-1 and TRBJ2-1; D is possibly TRBD2 (6 bases). Germline V lookup: CDR1 MNHNS, CDR2 SASEGT. The length of the CDR3 is 14 residues. Deletions cut 3 bases from V and 4 bases from J, with 10 bases between. The CDR3 region has the DNA TGTGCCAGCAGTGAGGCTAGCGAATACAATGAGCAGTTCTTC. It codes for CASSEASEYNEQFF.

This clone was seen only once. In the same sample, other DNA sequences code for this CDR3. This chain connects TRBV9 to TRBJ2-3; 12 bases match TRBD2. V trimming: 0 bases; J trimming: 5 bases; junction bases outside the gene matches: 1. The CDR3 extends over 15 amino acids. Germline assignment: CDR1 SGDLS and CDR2 YYNGEE. CDR3 amino acids: CASSVEGLAGDTQYF. CDR3 DNA: TGTGCCAGCAGCGTAGAGGGACTAGCGGGAGATACGCAGTATTTT.

The gene calls are TRBV9 and TRBJ2-7, with D perhaps TRBD1 or TRBD2 (5 bases each). The CDR3 length is 17 residues. Germline V gives CDR1 SGDLS, CDR2 YYNGEE. V lost 4 bases and J 6 bases, leaving 26 bases between the germline ends. The CDR3, as DNA: TGTGCCAGCAGCTCCCGACCCGGGACCTCCTACGTGGTCGAGCAGTACTTC. Translating it yields CASSSRPGTSYVVEQYF.

About this clone itself: A much larger clone lies one base from this, so it may be a read error. This chain connects TRBV10-1 to TRBJ1-1; a possible D gene is TRBD1 (6 bases). V lost 6 bases to trimming and J lost 0 bases, with 11 bases between them. The CDR3 totals 14 residues. CDR1 and CDR2 (germline): WNHNN, SYGVQD (reference sequence). CDR3 protein: CASSFGQMNTEAFF. The CDR3 DNA is TGCGCCAGCAGCTTCGGACAGATGAACACTGAAGCTTTCTTT.

The chain is built from TRBV5-1 and TRBJ2-3, with a weak D call TRBD2 (5 bases). CDR1 is SGHRS, CDR2 YFSETQ, per germline. With 3 bases removed from V and 2 bases from J, the gap between germline ends came to 13 bases. The CDR3 sequence is 15 residues long. As DNA, the CDR3 is TGCGCCAGCAGCTACTTGGGAGAGACCACAGATACGCAGTATTTT. This encodes CASSYLGETTDTQYF.

With respect to this clone: Other nucleotide sequences from this sample produce the same CDR3. The rearrangement links TRBV9 to TRBJ2-5; no firm D call. V was pared by 2 bases and J by 2 bases, with 10 bases between. The CDR3 is made up of 14 amino acids. Germline values: CDR1 SGDLS, CDR2 YYNGEE. CDR3: CASSVGHGQETQYF. The CDR3 region has the DNA TGTGCCAGCAGCGTGGGCCATGGACAAGAGACCCAGTACTTC.

The sample holds a few counts of this clone. The chain uses TRBV29-1 and TRBJ1-1; TRBD1 might be the D (6 bases). Germline V gene lookup returns CDR1 SQVTM and CDR2 ANQGSEA. V was clipped by 6 bases and J by 4 bases, with 15 bases between them. This CDR3 region has 13 residues. The CDR3: CSVLGQSRTEAFF. The CDR3 DNA sequence: TGCAGCGTCCTTGGACAGTCTCGCACTGAAGCTTTCTTT.

This chain connects TRBV28 to TRBJ2-3, with D perhaps TRBD1 (5 bases). Germline-derived CDR1 and CDR2 are MDHEN and SYDVKM. The CDR3 is 16 residues long. V shed 5 bases and J shed 2 bases, with 17 bases lying between them. The CDR3 loop is CASSGGGLGATDTQYF. CDR3 coding DNA: TGTGCCAGCAGTGGTGGTGGGCTAGGGGCCACAGATACGCAGTATTTT.

The rearrangement joins TRBV12-5 to TRBJ1-1, with D hard to call. Germline V gene lookup returns CDR1 LGHNT and CDR2 FRNRAP. V was cut by 0 bases and J by 4 bases, with 6 bases left in between. This CDR3 is 13 amino acids long. For the CDR3, the DNA is TGTGCTAGTGGTTTGGTAGGGAGCACTGAAGCTTTCTTT. Translating gives CASGLVGSTEAFF. Supplemented by reference TRBV12-5 and TRBJ1-1, the full variable domain reads DARVTQTPRHKVTEMGQEVTMRCQPILGHNTVFWYRQTMMQGLELLAYFRNRAPLDDSGMPKDRFSAEMPDATLATLKIQPSEPRDSAVYFCASGLVGSTEAFFGQGTRLTVV.

V gene TRBV9 combines with J gene TRBJ2-5; D call uncertain. Germline loops: CDR1 SGDLS, CDR2 YYNGEE. The length of the CDR3 is 14 residues. Trimming pared 1 base from V and 5 bases from J, leaving 12 bases between. CDR3 loop: CASSVSTTAETQYF. The CDR3 nucleotides read TGTGCCAGCAGCGTAAGTACGACCGCGGAGACCCAGTACTTC.

The chain has TRBV6-1 and TRBJ2-3; 12 positions match TRBD2. The CDR3 covers 14 residues. The germline V gene has CDR1 MNHNS and CDR2 SASEGT. The J segment lost 6 bases and the V segment lost 10 bases, leaving 8 bases of the junction unmatched. CDR3 loop: CAIRLAGVKDTQYF. The CDR3 coding sequence is TGTGCCATCCGACTAGCGGGAGTAAAGGATACGCAGTATTTT.

This chain links TRBV4-3 with TRBJ2-7, with TRBD1 identical over 9 bases. V lost 0 bases and J lost 2; bases outside the gene matches: 5. The CDR3 contains 16 residues. CDR1 LGHNA and CDR2 YSLEER come from the germline V gene. The CDR3 region is CASSQDPRQGAYEQYF. The CDR3 DNA sequence: TGCGCCAGCAGCCAAGATCCGAGACAGGGGGCCTACGAGCAGTACTTC.

This chain connects TRBV11-2 to TRBJ2-7; the D gene is possibly TRBD1 (5 bases). CDR3 length equals 13 residues. Per the germline V gene, CDR1 is SGHAT and CDR2 is FQNNGV. Deletions cut 6 bases from V and 5 bases from J, with 14 bases between. CDR3 in amino acids: CASRVSRDHEQYF. The CDR3 nucleotides read TGTGCCAGCAGAGTCTCCAGGGATCACGAGCAGTACTTC.

The chain joins TRBV30 to TRBJ1-4, with TRBD1 identical over 9 bases. V dropped 5 bases and J dropped 8; count of bases not matched to a gene: 15. Germline CDR1 GTSNPN, CDR2 SVGIG (reference sequence). The CDR3 length is 16 residues. The CDR3 coding sequence is TGTGCCTGGGGTGCCCGGGACAGGGCTGTAGGGGAAAAACTGTTTTTT. Translating it yields CAWGARDRAVGEKLFF.